These 13 T cell receptor beta chains were sequenced from one sample in a study of T cell responses to AZD1222 COVID-19 vaccine. Assay used: immunoSEQ multiplex PCR; TCRdb lists only in-frame clones, some missing. The repertoire has about 150,000 clones, about 90% of them found once; the top ten carry 2.5% to 4%. The sample consisted of peripheral blood, taken 28 days after the second AZD1222 dose. The receptors were gathered from an adult who received the AZD1222 COVID-19 vaccine.

J is TRBJ1-2 and V is TRBV27, with D possibly TRBD1 on 6 matching bases. There are 15 residues in the CDR3. The V gene's germline CDR1 is MNHEY and CDR2 SMNVEV (reference sequence). V was clipped by 6 bases and J by 3 bases, with 17 bases between them. In DNA, the CDR3 is TGTGCCAGCAGACCCCACAGGGATACTCACTATGGCTACACCTTC. Encoded protein: CASRPHRDTHYGYTF.

V and J are TRBV4-3 and TRBJ1-3; no definite D call. Trimming took 0 bases from V and 4 from J, leaving 16 bases between them. The CDR3 has 17 residues. Germline CDR1 reads LGHNA; CDR2 reads YSLEER. CDR3 loop: CASSQDRGRTGGNTIYF. The CDR3 DNA sequence: TGCGCCAGCAGCCAAGATAGAGGACGAACTGGGGGAAACACCATATATTTT.

The chain employs TRBV2 and TRBJ2-5; 13 nucleotides agree with TRBD2. V lost 5 bases and J lost 3; bases outside the gene matches: 9. The CDR3 runs 17 residues. Germline V gives CDR1 SNHLY, CDR2 FYNNEI. CDR3 bases: TGTGCCAGCAGTCACGGACTAGCGGGAGCAGTGAAAGAGACCCAGTACTTC. Translation: CASSHGLAGAVKETQYF.

This clone has only one observation. This chain links TRBV3-1 (or the pseudogene TRBV3-2) with TRBJ2-1, with D perhaps TRBD1 (6 bases). Trimming took off 2 bases at V and 7 bases at J, with 18 bases between the two ends. Per the germline V gene, CDR1 is LGHDT and CDR2 is YNNKEL (reference sequence). The CDR3 consists of 16 residues. CDR3 loop: CASSQSPARRGNEQFF. The CDR3, as DNA: TGTGCCAGCAGCCAATCCCCGGCGCGCAGGGGTAATGAGCAGTTCTTC.

The chain joins TRBV11-2 to TRBJ2-7; 7 bases align to TRBD2. CDR1 and CDR2 (germline): SGHAT, FQNNGV. V lost 5 bases, J lost 6 bases, and 16 bases stayed unmatched. This CDR3 comprises 16 residues. The CDR3: CASSSKSGKGTSEQYF. The CDR3 DNA reads TGTGCCAGCAGCAGTAAAAGCGGGAAGGGGACCTCCGAGCAGTACTTC.

This clone is a singleton in its sample. The rearrangement joins TRBV7-3 to TRBJ2-1; TRBD1 matches 10 bases. CDR3 length equals 15 residues. Trimming removed 5 bases from V and 8 bases from J; junction bases left unmatched: 9. Germline CDR1 and CDR2: SGHTA and FQGTGA. The CDR3 reads CASSPGTGALDEQFF. CDR3 DNA sequence: TGTGCCAGCAGCCCGGGGACAGGGGCTCTTGATGAGCAGTTCTTC.

The chain combines TRBV28 with TRBJ1-2, with 8 bases fitting TRBD1. V shed 4 bases and J 2 bases; nucleotides not matched to a gene: 3. Germline CDR1 reads MDHEN; CDR2 reads SYDVKM. The CDR3 totals 14 residues. The CDR3 DNA reads as TGTGCCAGCAGTTCCCAGGGGGCGAACTATGGCTACACCTTC. Protein sequence: CASSSQGANYGYTF.

The CDR3 sequence: CAWMTGTSTGELFF. The CDR3 nucleotides are TGTGCCTGGATGACAGGGACGAGCACCGGGGAGCTGTTTTTT. The rearrangement uses TRBV30 and TRBJ2-2, with 7 bases fitting TRBD1. Germline assignment: CDR1 GTSNPN and CDR2 SVGIG (reference sequence). V lost 4 bases and J lost 4; bases outside the gene matches: 6. The CDR3 has 14 amino acids.

CDR3 coding DNA: TGTGCCAGTAGTTTCCTCGGGACAGGGAATCAGCCCCAGCATTTT. Its protein product is CASSFLGTGNQPQHF. This chain joins TRBV19 and TRBJ1-5; TRBD1 matches at 9 bases. Germline CDR1 and CDR2: LNHDA and SQIVND (reference sequence). CDR3 length: 15 amino acids. The V and J ends lost 5 bases and 4 bases, in that order; junction bases with no gene match: 6.

The rearrangement links TRBV11-3 to TRBJ2-3; D remains unclear. The CDR3 is 13 amino acids. V lost 5 bases and J lost 2, with 8 bases in between. The germline gives CDR1 SGHNT, CDR2 YENEEA. CDR3 sequence reads: CASSQTLTDTQYF. CDR3 DNA: TGTGCCAGCAGCCAAACACTCACAGATACGCAGTATTTT.

The rearrangement joins TRBV3-1 (or the pseudogene TRBV3-2) to TRBJ2-7, with 7 bases matching TRBD1. This CDR3 has 14 residues. The germline gives CDR1 LGHDT, CDR2 YNNKEL (reference sequence). The J segment lost 3 bases and the V segment lost 4 bases, leaving 6 bases of the junction unmatched. CDR3 in DNA: TGTGCCAGCAGCCCCTCCGGGACAGTCTACGAGCAGTACTTC. The encoded protein is CASSPSGTVYEQYF.

This clone was recorded once. The rearrangement uses TRBV7-2 and TRBJ2-5; maybe TRBD2 (5 bases). There are 11 residues in the CDR3. Germline V gene data show CDR1 as SGHTA and CDR2 as FQGNSA. Trimming pared 6 bases from V and 11 bases from J, leaving 13 bases between. The CDR3 here is CASREELGQYF. The CDR3 coding sequence is TGTGCCAGCAGAGAAGAACTAGGGCAGTACTTC.

This chain connects TRBV24-1 to TRBJ1-2; TRBD1 matches at 7 bases. Germline CDR1 and CDR2: KGHDR and SFDVKD. This CDR3 region has 13 residues. Losses at the gene ends were 6 bases for V and 6 bases for J; bases not matched to a gene: 6. CDR3 sequence: CATSKEGADGYTF. CDR3 in DNA: TGTGCCACCAGTAAGGAGGGGGCTGATGGCTACACCTTC.